This is a list of T cell receptor beta chains from one sample in a study of regulatory and conventional T cells in RAG deficiency. This table comes from immunoSEQ multiplex PCR, and its TCRdb copy is limited to in-frame clones, with some not included. Of 21,000 or so clones in the sample, 93% were seen once. This sample was shared with a second study, whose subject was regulatory T cells.

Sequenced input: CD4+ T cells sorted from blood. The receptor set was obtained from a human donor in good health. Both conserved end residues are part of each CDR3. D genes are given only for firm matches.

d_gene: NA; j_gene: TRBJ2-3; v_gene: TRBV11-2; CDR3aa: CASSPGADTQYF
d_gene: NA; j_gene: TRBJ1-6; v_gene: TRBV21-1; CDR3aa: CASSKELLWDRGNHNSPLHF
d_gene: NA; j_gene: TRBJ2-7; v_gene: TRBV10-3; CDR3aa: CAIRALDSPIEQYF
d_gene: NA; j_gene: TRBJ2-3; v_gene: TRBV18; CDR3aa: CASSPSPGVYTDTQYF
d_gene: TRBD2; j_gene: TRBJ2-7; v_gene: TRBV7-2; CDR3aa: CASSLDGGAYEQYF
d_gene: NA; j_gene: TRBJ2-3; v_gene: TRBV25-1; CDR3aa: CASSDWAVLTDTQYF
d_gene: NA; j_gene: TRBJ1-1; v_gene: TRBV5-1; CDR3aa: CASSLAGQNTEAFF
d_gene: NA; j_gene: TRBJ2-6; v_gene: TRBV19; CDR3aa: CASSIKISNSGANVLTF
d_gene: NA; j_gene: TRBJ1-3; v_gene: TRBV25-1; CDR3aa: CASTPPKAGSSGNTIYF
d_gene: NA; j_gene: TRBJ2-3; v_gene: TRBV5-1; CDR3aa: CASSAQSYTDTQYF
d_gene: TRBD1; j_gene: TRBJ2-5; v_gene: TRBV4-1; CDR3aa: CASSQTGWQETQYF
d_gene: TRBD1; j_gene: TRBJ2-7; v_gene: TRBV28; CDR3aa: CASSPWTGANYEQYF
d_gene: NA; j_gene: TRBJ2-5; v_gene: TRBV7-9; CDR3aa: CASSLGGQSETQYF
d_gene: TRBD1; j_gene: TRBJ1-6; v_gene: TRBV30; CDR3aa: CAWSVPNRGNSPLHF
d_gene: TRBD1; j_gene: TRBJ1-4; v_gene: TRBV18; CDR3aa: CASSPGTGNEKLFF
d_gene: NA; j_gene: TRBJ2-7; v_gene: TRBV5-1; CDR3aa: CASSTGTNEQYF
d_gene: NA; j_gene: TRBJ2-5; v_gene: TRBV7-9; CDR3aa: CASSYTSSETQYF
d_gene: TRBD2; j_gene: TRBJ2-2; v_gene: TRBV5-1; CDR3aa: CASTQGSGSTGELFF
d_gene: NA; j_gene: TRBJ1-5; v_gene: TRBV4-1; CDR3aa: CASSRELGRFPQHF
d_gene: NA; j_gene: TRBJ1-5; v_gene: TRBV27; CDR3aa: CASSFGGYSNQPQHF
d_gene: NA; j_gene: TRBJ2-7; v_gene: TRBV6-1; CDR3aa: CASSITSSYEQYF
d_gene: TRBD1; j_gene: TRBJ2-5; v_gene: TRBV12-5; CDR3aa: CASGLPTGTGVVTQYF
d_gene: NA; j_gene: TRBJ1-4; v_gene: TRBV7-2; CDR3aa: CASSLQPGATNEKLFF
d_gene: TRBD2; j_gene: TRBJ2-7; v_gene: TRBV29-1; CDR3aa: CSVAGGKEQYF
d_gene: NA; j_gene: TRBJ2-3; v_gene: TRBV21-1; CDR3aa: CASRGQSDTQYF
d_gene: NA; j_gene: TRBJ2-7; v_gene: TRBV18; CDR3aa: CASSPNTVASYEQYF
d_gene: TRBD1; j_gene: TRBJ2-1; v_gene: TRBV11-3; CDR3aa: CASSLPGQSNYNEQFF
d_gene: NA; j_gene: TRBJ2-2; v_gene: TRBV5-1; CDR3aa: CASSPSNPGINTGELFF
d_gene: TRBD2; j_gene: TRBJ2-7; v_gene: TRBV7-2; CDR3aa: CASSPTAGVSEQYF
d_gene: TRBD1; j_gene: TRBJ2-2; v_gene: TRBV5-4; CDR3aa: CASSSTQGQGRTGELFF
d_gene: TRBD2; j_gene: TRBJ2-7; v_gene: TRBV4-1; CDR3aa: CASSPGLAGGPSEQYF
d_gene: NA; j_gene: TRBJ2-1; v_gene: TRBV18; CDR3aa: CASSAGGLFNVPQFF
d_gene: NA; j_gene: TRBJ1-2; v_gene: TRBV6-5; CDR3aa: CASSYSTANYGYTF
d_gene: NA; j_gene: TRBJ2-2; v_gene: TRBV5-1; CDR3aa: CASSLVAGHTGELFF
d_gene: NA; j_gene: TRBJ2-7; v_gene: TRBV25-1; CDR3aa: CASSITGIHEQYF
d_gene: NA; j_gene: TRBJ2-1; v_gene: TRBV7-9; CDR3aa: CASSRPTGVSYNEQFF
d_gene: NA; j_gene: TRBJ1-2; v_gene: TRBV19; CDR3aa: CASSPAAGQRLNYGYTF
d_gene: TRBD2; j_gene: TRBJ2-2; v_gene: TRBV19; CDR3aa: CASSMASGAGELFF
d_gene: NA; j_gene: TRBJ1-5; v_gene: TRBV6-1; CDR3aa: CASIGGQGQPQHF
d_gene: NA; j_gene: TRBJ1-4; v_gene: TRBV7-9; CDR3aa: CASSLAGGNEKLFF
d_gene: NA; j_gene: TRBJ2-1; v_gene: TRBV13; CDR3aa: CASSLGLASGGEQFF
d_gene: NA; j_gene: TRBJ1-1; v_gene: TRBV5-1; CDR3aa: CASSLDMVKAEAFF